This T cell receptor beta chain originates from a study of T-cell reconstitution after alpha-beta-depleted transplantation in children. Preparation of the TCRbeta library used unique molecular identifiers. One entry per CDR3 protein, called by TCRdb with MiXCR from the PCR reads. The sample shows 490,000 or so distinct CDR3 sequences, approximately 12% of them seen only once. Germline V gives CDR1 SGHRS, CDR2 YFSETQ. This CDR3 region has 17 residues. Trimming cost V 7 bases and J 1 base, with 23 bases left between them. The receptor was derived from a human donor who donated a stem cell graft to a child with combined immunodeficiency. The input for sequencing was PBMCs from the stem cell graft donor, taken from the stem cell graft. This chain joins TRBV5-1 and TRBJ1-2; the D gene is possibly TRBD1 (6 bases). DNA of the CDR3: TGCGCCAGCGGATCCGAGGCCGAGACAGGCTATAACTATGGCTACACCTTC. Translated, it gives CASGSEAETGYNYGYTF.